The 5 T cell receptor beta chains in this list originate from one sample, sequenced in a study of shared clonotypes between healthy human individuals. TCRdb keeps only in-frame clones here, not all; method: immunoSEQ multiplex PCR. The table includes hundreds of thousands of clones, 79% detected once. Sequencing was carried out using PBMCs. These receptor sequences come from a woman aged 40-49 years in good health. Some clones in this sample may be carry-over from other donors' samples.

This chain joins TRBV5-4 and TRBJ2-3, with 10 bases that match TRBD2. Germline-derived CDR1 and CDR2 are SGHNT and YYREEE (reference sequence). CDR3 size: 18 residues. Trimming removed 4 bases from V and 1 base from J; junction bases left unmatched: 12. CDR3 loop: CASSPPTSGTFRTDTQYF. For the CDR3, the DNA is TGTGCCAGCAGCCCCCCCACTAGCGGGACCTTCCGCACAGATACGCAGTATTTT.

V and J are TRBV6-6 and TRBJ2-7; D not certain. Germline V CDR1 and CDR2: MNHNY, SVGAGI (reference sequence). V was clipped by 5 bases and J by 8 bases, with 13 bases between them. The CDR3 runs 12 residues. The CDR3 region is CASSPPNSKQYF. CDR3 nucleotides: TGTGCCAGCAGTCCCCCAAACAGCAAGCAGTACTTC.

The gene calls are TRBV9 and TRBJ2-1, with 13 bases fitting TRBD2. Trimming removed 4 bases from V and 1 base from J; junction bases left unmatched: 5. Germline V lookup: CDR1 SGDLS, CDR2 YYNGEE. The CDR3 has 17 amino acids. The CDR3 DNA is TGTGCCAGCAGCCCGGAGACTAGCGGGAGGTCCTACAATGAGCAGTTCTTC. This codes for CASSPETSGRSYNEQFF.

Regarding this clone: The same CDR3 is also encoded by other DNA sequences in this sample. The chain uses TRBV18 and TRBJ2-7; maybe TRBD1 (6 bases). The CDR3 runs to 13 residues. Trimming removed 3 bases from V and 2 bases from J, with 8 bases in between. Per germline, CDR1 KGHSH and CDR2 LQKENI. The CDR3 DNA follows: TGTGCCAGCTCACCTGGACAGACCTACGAGCAGTACTTC. Protein sequence: CASSPGQTYEQYF.

CDR3 region: CSASGDTEAFF. DNA for the CDR3: TGCAGTGCTAGCGGTGACACTGAAGCTTTCTTT. The chain couples TRBV20-1 to TRBJ1-1, with D unresolved. V shed 3 bases and J shed 3 bases, with 5 bases lying between them. Germline loops: CDR1 DFQATT, CDR2 SNEGSKA (reference sequence). The CDR3 contains 11 residues.